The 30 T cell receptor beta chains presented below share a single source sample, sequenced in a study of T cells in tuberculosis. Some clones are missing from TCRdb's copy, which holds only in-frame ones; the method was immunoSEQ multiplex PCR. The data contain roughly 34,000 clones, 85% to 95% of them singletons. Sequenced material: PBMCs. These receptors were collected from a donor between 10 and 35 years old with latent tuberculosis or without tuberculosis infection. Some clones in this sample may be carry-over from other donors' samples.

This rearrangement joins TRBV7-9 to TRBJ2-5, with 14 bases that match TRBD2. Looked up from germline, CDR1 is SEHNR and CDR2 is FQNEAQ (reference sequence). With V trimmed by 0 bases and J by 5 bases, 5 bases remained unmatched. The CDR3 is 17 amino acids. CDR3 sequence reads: CASSLAERLAGGETQYF. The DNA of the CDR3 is TGTGCCAGCAGCTTAGCGGAACGACTAGCGGGAGGGGAGACCCAGTACTTC.

CDR3 DNA sequence: TGTGCCAGTAGTATCCAGTCTGCCCCCTACAATGAGCAGTTCTTC. This encodes CASSIQSAPYNEQFF. The J gene is TRBJ2-1, the V gene TRBV19; D uncertain. This CDR3 is 15 amino acids long. The ends were cut back, 3 bases at V and 2 bases at J, with 11 bases in the middle. Germline-derived CDR1 and CDR2 are LNHDA and SQIVND (reference sequence).

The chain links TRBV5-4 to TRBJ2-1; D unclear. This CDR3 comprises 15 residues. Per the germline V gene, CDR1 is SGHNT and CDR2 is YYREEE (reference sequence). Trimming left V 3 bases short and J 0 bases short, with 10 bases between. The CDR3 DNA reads TGTGCCAGCAGCTCCCCCAGCGTCTCCTACAATGAGCAGTTCTTC. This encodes CASSSPSVSYNEQFF.

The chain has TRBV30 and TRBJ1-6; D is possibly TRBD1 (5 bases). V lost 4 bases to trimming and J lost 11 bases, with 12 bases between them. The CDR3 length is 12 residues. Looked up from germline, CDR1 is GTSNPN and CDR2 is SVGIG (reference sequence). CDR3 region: CAWTWGGPPLHF. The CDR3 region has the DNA TGTGCCTGGACCTGGGGGGGACCACCCCTCCACTTT.

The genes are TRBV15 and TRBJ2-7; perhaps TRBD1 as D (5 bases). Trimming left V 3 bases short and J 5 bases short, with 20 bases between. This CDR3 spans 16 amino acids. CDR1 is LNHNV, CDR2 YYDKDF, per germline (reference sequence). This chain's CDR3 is CATSRPEWQGGNEQYF. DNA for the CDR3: TGTGCCACCAGCAGGCCCGAATGGCAGGGTGGGAACGAGCAGTACTTC.

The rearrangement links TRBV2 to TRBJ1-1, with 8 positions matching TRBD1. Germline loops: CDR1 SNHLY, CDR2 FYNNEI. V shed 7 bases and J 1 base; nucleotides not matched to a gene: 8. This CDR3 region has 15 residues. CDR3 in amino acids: CASKLSGTGNTEAFF. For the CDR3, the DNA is TGTGCCAGCAAATTAAGTGGGACAGGGAACACTGAAGCTTTCTTT.

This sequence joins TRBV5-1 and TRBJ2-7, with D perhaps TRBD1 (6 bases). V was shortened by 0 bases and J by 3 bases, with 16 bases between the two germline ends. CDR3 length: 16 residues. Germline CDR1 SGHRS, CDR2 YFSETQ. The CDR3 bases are TGCGCCAGCAGCTTGGGCTTAGGACAGCTCCTCTACGAGCAGTACTTC. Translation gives CASSLGLGQLLYEQYF.

The CDR3 loop reads CASSLTSGGNNEQFF. DNA for the CDR3: TGTGCCAGCAGTTTGACTAGCGGGGGGAACAATGAGCAGTTCTTC. The chain joins TRBV7-2 to TRBJ2-1, with 13 bases aligning to TRBD2. CDR1 is SGHTA and CDR2 is FQGNSA in the germline V gene. V lost 6 bases and J lost 5; bases outside the gene matches: 4. The CDR3 has 15 amino acids.

The DNA for the CDR3 is TGTGCCAGCAGCCTAAACGAGGTGAACACTGAAGCTTTCTTT. Encoded protein: CASSLNEVNTEAFF. The gene calls are TRBV5-6 and TRBJ1-1; D is unclear. The length of the CDR3 is 14 residues. Germline V gene sequence: CDR1 SGHDT, CDR2 YYEEEE. Trimming took 4 bases from V and 0 from J, leaving 10 bases between them.

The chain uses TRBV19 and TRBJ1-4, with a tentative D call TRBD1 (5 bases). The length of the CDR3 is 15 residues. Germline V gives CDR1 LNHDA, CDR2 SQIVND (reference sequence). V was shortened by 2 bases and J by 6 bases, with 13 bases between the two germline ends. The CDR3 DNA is TGTGCCAGTAGTATACTTCGGGGCGGGGATGAAAAACTGTTTTTT. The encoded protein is CASSILRGGDEKLFF.

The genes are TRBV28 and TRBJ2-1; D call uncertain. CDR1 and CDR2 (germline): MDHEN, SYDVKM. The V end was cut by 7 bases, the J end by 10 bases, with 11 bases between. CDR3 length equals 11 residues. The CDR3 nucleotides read TGTGCCAGCACCGACTTAAACGAGCAGTTCTTC. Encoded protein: CASTDLNEQFF.

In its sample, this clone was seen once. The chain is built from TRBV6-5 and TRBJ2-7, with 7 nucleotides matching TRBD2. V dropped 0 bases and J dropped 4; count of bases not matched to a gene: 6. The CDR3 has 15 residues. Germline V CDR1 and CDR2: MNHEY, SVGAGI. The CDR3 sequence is CASSYSRGGAYEQYF. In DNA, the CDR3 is TGTGCCAGCAGTTACTCCCGGGGAGGGGCATACGAGCAGTACTTC.

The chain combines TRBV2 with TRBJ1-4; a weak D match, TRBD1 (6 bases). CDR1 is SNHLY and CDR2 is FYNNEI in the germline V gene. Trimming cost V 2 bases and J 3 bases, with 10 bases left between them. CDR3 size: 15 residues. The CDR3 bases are TGTGCCAGCAGTGAATACAGGGCGTCTAATGAAAAACTGTTTTTT. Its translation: CASSEYRASNEKLFF.

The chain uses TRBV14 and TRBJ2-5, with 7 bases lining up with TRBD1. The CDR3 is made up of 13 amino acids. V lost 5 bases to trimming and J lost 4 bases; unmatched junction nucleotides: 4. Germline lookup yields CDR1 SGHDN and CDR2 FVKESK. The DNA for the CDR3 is TGTGCCAGCAGCACGCAGGGGGTAGAGACCCAGTACTTC. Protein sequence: CASSTQGVETQYF.

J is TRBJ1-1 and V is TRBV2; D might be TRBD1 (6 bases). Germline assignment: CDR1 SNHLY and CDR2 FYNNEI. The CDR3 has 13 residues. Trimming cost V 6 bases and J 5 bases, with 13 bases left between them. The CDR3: CASSSDSLTEAFF. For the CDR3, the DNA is TGTGCCAGCAGCTCGGACAGTTTGACTGAAGCTTTCTTT.

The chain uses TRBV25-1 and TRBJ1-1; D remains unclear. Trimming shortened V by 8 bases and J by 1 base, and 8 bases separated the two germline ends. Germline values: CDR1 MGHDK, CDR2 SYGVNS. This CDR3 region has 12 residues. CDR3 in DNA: TGTGCCAGCTCAAGAGGGAACACTGAAGCTTTCTTT. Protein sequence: CASSRGNTEAFF.

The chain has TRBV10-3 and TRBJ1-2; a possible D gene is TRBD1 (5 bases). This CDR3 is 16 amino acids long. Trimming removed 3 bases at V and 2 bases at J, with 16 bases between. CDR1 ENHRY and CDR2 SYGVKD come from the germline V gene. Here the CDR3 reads CAISDRLTDLNYGYTF. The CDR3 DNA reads TGTGCCATCAGTGACCGACTGACAGATTTAAACTATGGCTACACCTTC.

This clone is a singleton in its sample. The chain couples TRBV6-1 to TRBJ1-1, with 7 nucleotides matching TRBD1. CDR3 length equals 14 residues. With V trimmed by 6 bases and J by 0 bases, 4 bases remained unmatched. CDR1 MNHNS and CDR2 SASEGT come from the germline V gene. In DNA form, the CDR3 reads TGTGCCAGCAGAGGGACAGTGATGAACACTGAAGCTTTCTTT. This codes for CASRGTVMNTEAFF.

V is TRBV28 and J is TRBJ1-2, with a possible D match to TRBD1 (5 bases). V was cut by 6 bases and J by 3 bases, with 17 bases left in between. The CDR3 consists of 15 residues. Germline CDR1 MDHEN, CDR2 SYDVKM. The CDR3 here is CASRFYGGEDYGYTF. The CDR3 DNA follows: TGTGCCAGCAGATTCTATGGAGGGGAGGACTATGGCTACACCTTC.

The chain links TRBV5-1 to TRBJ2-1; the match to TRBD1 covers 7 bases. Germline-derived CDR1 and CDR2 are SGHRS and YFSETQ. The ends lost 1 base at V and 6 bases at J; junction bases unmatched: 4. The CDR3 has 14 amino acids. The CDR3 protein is CASSLFKGANEQFF. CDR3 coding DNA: TGCGCCAGCAGCTTGTTTAAGGGGGCCAATGAGCAGTTCTTC.

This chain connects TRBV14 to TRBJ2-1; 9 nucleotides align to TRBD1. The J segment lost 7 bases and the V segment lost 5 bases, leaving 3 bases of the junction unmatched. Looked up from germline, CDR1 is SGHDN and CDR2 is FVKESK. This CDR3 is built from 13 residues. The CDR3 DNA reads TGTGCCAGCAGCTGGACAGGGGAAAATGAGCAGTTCTTC. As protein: CASSWTGENEQFF. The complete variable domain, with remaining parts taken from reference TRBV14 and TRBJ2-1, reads EAGVTQFPSHSVIEKGQTVTLRCDPISGHDNLYWYRRVMGKEIKFLLHFVKESKQDESGMPNNRFLAERTGGTYSTLKVQPAELEDSGVYFCASSWTGENEQFFGPGTRLTVL.

The CDR3 region is CASSRRGQVYGYTF. The DNA of the CDR3 is TGTGCCAGTAGTAGACGGGGACAGGTCTATGGCTACACCTTC. The gene calls are TRBV19 and TRBJ1-2, with 8 bases fitting TRBD1. J lost 4 bases, V lost 4 bases, and 5 bases had no gene match. The V gene's germline CDR1 is LNHDA and CDR2 SQIVND (reference sequence). CDR3 length: 14 residues. Combining the CDR3 with reference TRBV19 and TRBJ1-2 gives the whole variable domain DGGITQSPKYLFRKEGQNVTLSCEQNLNHDAMYWYRQDPGQGLRLIYYSQIVNDFQKGDIAEGYSVSREKKESFPLTVTSAQKNPTAFYLCASSRRGQVYGYTFGSGTRLTVV.

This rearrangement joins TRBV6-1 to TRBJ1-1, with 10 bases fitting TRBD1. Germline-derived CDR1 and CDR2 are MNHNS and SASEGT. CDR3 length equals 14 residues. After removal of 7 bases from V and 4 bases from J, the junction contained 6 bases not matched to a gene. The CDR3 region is CASNPRDRGTEAFF. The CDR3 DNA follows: TGTGCCAGCAACCCTAGGGACAGGGGCACTGAAGCTTTCTTT.

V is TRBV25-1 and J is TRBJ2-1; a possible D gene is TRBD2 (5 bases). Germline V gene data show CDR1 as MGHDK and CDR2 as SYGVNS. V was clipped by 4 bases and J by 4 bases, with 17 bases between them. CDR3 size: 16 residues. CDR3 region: CASSGYKERMYNEQFF. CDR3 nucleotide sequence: TGTGCCAGCAGTGGCTATAAGGAGCGGATGTACAATGAGCAGTTCTTC.

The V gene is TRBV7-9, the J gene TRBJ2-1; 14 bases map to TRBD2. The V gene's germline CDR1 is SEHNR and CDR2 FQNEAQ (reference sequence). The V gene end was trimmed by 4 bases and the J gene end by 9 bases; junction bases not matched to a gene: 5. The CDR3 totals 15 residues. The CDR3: CASSSGLAGVSEQFF. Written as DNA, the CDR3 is TGTGCCAGCAGCTCGGGACTAGCGGGGGTTTCTGAGCAGTTCTTC.

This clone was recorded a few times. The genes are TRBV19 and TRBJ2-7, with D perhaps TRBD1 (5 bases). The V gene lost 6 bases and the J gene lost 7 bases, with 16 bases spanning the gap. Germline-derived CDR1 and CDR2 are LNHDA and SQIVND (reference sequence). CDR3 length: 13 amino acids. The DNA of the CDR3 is TGTGCCAGTAGCCCCCGGGCCCAGGGAGAGCAGTACTTC. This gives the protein CASSPRAQGEQYF. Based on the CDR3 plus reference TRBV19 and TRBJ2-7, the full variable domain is DGGITQSPKYLFRKEGQNVTLSCEQNLNHDAMYWYRQDPGQGLRLIYYSQIVNDFQKGDIAEGYSVSREKKESFPLTVTSAQKNPTAFYLCASSPRAQGEQYFGPGTRLTVT.

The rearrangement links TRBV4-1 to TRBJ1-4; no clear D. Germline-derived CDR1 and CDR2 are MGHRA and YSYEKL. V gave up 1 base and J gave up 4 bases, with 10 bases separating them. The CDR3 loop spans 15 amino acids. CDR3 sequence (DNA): TGCGCCAGCAGCCAAGGAAGCACCTATAATGAAAAACTGTTTTTT. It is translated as CASSQGSTYNEKLFF.

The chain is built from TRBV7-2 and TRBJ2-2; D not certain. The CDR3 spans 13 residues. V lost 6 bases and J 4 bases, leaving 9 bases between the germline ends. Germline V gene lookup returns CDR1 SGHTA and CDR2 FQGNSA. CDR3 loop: CASSAYRTGELFF. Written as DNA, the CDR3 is TGTGCCAGCAGTGCCTATCGCACCGGGGAGCTGTTTTTT.

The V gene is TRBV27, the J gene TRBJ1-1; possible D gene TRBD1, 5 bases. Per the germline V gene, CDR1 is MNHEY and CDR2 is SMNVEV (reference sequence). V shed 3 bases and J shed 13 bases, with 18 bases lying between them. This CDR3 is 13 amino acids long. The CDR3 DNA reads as TGTGCCAGCAGTTTCAACCAGGGAAACCCGGTTTTCTTT. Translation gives CASSFNQGNPVFF.

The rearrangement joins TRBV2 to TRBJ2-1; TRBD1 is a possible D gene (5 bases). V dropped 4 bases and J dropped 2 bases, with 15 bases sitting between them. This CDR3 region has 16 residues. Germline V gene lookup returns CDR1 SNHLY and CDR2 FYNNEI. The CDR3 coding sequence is TGTGCCAGCAGTGGGACACTCGATACGACCTACAATGAGCAGTTCTTC. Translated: CASSGTLDTTYNEQFF.